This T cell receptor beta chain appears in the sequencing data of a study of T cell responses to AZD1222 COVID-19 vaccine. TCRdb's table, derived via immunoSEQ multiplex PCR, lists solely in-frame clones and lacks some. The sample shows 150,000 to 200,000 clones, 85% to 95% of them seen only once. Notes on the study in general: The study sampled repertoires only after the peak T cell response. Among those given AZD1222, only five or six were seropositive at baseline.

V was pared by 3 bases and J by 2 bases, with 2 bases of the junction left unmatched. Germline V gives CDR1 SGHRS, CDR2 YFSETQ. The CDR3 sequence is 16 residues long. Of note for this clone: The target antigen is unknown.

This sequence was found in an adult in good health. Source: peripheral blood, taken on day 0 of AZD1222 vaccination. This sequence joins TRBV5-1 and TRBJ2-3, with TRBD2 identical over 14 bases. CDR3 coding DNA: TGCGCCAGCAGCTCGGGACTAGCGGGGGCCACAGATACGCAGTATTTT. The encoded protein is CASSSGLAGATDTQYF. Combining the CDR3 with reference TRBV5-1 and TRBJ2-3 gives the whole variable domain KAGVTQTPRYLIKTRGQQVTLSCSPISGHRSVSWYQQTPGQGLQFLFEYFSETQRNKGNFPGRFSGRQFSNSRSEMNVSTLELGDSALYLCASSSGLAGATDTQYFGPGTRLTVL.